The next 21 T cell receptor beta chains were all read from a single sample in a study of human T cells and chemical hapten exposure. Time point here: pre-sensitization, week 0. The treatment: therapeutic diphenylcyclopropenone sensitization with weekly scalp DPC. TCRdb independently ran MiXCR on the RACE reads; one entry per CDR3 protein. The sample lists about 180,000 distinct CDR3 sequences, roughly 30% seen once, with just under 3% in the top ten. Sequences were derived from whole blood, sampled in connection with sensitization to the hapten diphenylcyclopropenone (DPC). The receptors derive from a woman in her twenties or thirties with alopecia areata. Some clones in this sample may be carry-over from other donors' samples.

The chain recombines TRBV19 with TRBJ1-1, with a weak D call TRBD1 (5 bases). CDR3 length: 17 amino acids. V dropped 3 bases and J dropped 4 bases, with 21 bases sitting between them. CDR1 LNHDA and CDR2 SQIVND come from the germline V gene (reference sequence). The CDR3 DNA follows: TGTGCCAGTAGTATGTTGGGGTCAAGCCGGCAGGGCACTGAAGCTTTCTTT. Translated, it gives CASSMLGSSRQGTEAFF.

The chain has TRBV4-2 and TRBJ2-7, with D tentatively TRBD1 (6 bases). Per the germline V gene, CDR1 is LGHNA and CDR2 is YNFKEQ. This CDR3 contains 14 residues. Between the trimmed V and J ends, which lost 5 bases and 4 bases, there was a span of 15 bases. The CDR3, as DNA: TGTGCCAGCAGCATAGACAGGACCAGTTACGAGCAGTACTTC. Protein sequence: CASSIDRTSYEQYF.

This chain links TRBV6-2 or TRBV6-3 with TRBJ1-6; the D is unclear. This CDR3 is 15 amino acids long. Germline values: CDR1 MNHEY, CDR2 SVGEGT. Between the trimmed V and J ends, which lost 6 bases and 6 bases, there was a span of 15 bases. CDR3 region: CASRPGVTANSPLHF. The CDR3 DNA is TGTGCCAGCAGACCAGGCGTGACGGCTAATTCACCCCTCCACTTT.

This clonotype was found a few times. This chain uses TRBV3-1 with TRBJ2-7; TRBD1 agrees at 7 bases. Germline trimming cut 6 bases from V and 2 bases from J; bases unmatched to any gene: 4. The CDR3 length is 13 residues. Germline V lookup: CDR1 LGHDT, CDR2 YNNKEL (reference sequence). The CDR3 protein is CASRDGTAYEQYF. The DNA for the CDR3 is TGTGCCAGCAGGGACGGGACAGCCTACGAGCAGTACTTC.

This clonotype was counted between two and nine times. The chain carries TRBV20-1 and TRBJ2-3, with 9 bases aligning to TRBD2. Germline V gene data show CDR1 as DFQATT and CDR2 as SNEGSKA (reference sequence). This CDR3 is 17 amino acids long. The trim removed 0 bases at V and 10 bases at J, leaving 17 bases unmatched. The CDR3: CSARDSVTSGGLEAQYF. In DNA form, the CDR3 reads TGCAGTGCTAGAGATTCGGTGACTAGCGGTGGGCTAGAAGCGCAGTATTTT.

Of note for this clonotype: Mismatch with germline at one junction end may stem from a read error. DNA for the CDR3: TGCAGCGTAGAAGACCTGACAGGGAAGTCTGAAGCTTTCTTT. Protein product: CSVEDLTGKSEAFF. The chain carries TRBV29-1 and TRBJ1-1; 7 bases match TRBD1. The CDR3 loop spans 14 amino acids. CDR1 is SQVTM, CDR2 ANQGSEA, per germline.

This clonotype was counted a few times. This chain uses TRBV5-4 with TRBJ2-5; TRBD2 aligns across 11 bases. The germline CDR1 and CDR2 sequences are SGHNT and YYREEE (reference sequence). J lost 0 bases, V lost 4 bases, and 5 bases had no gene match. The CDR3 consists of 16 residues. CDR3 region: CASSPRLAGNQETQYF. The CDR3 bases are TGTGCCAGCAGCCCGAGACTAGCGGGGAACCAAGAGACCCAGTACTTC.

The V gene is TRBV7-2, the J gene TRBJ2-7; TRBD2 is a possible D gene (5 bases). Germline V gene sequence: CDR1 SGHTA, CDR2 FQGNSA. CDR3 length: 12 residues. Trimming removed 2 bases at V and 9 bases at J, with 11 bases between. CDR3 sequence reads: CASSLQEGRQYF. For the CDR3, the DNA is TGTGCCAGCAGCTTACAAGAGGGCCGGCAGTACTTC.

The J gene is TRBJ2-3, the V gene TRBV24-1; D unclear. Germline CDR1 reads KGHDR; CDR2 reads SFDVKD. The CDR3 has 14 amino acids. The V end was cut by 4 bases, the J end by 6 bases, with 13 bases between. The CDR3 reads CATSEVGLADTQYF. The CDR3 DNA follows: TGTGCCACCAGTGAGGTTGGTCTTGCTGATACGCAGTATTTT.

The chain recombines TRBV28 with TRBJ1-1; the D is unclear. V lost 1 base, J lost 4 bases, and 10 bases lay in between. In germline, CDR1 is MDHEN, CDR2 SYDVKM. The CDR3 consists of 14 residues. CDR3 sequence reads: CASSLFSPTTEAFF. The DNA of the CDR3 is TGTGCCAGCAGTTTATTCTCACCTACCACTGAAGCTTTCTTT.

This clonotype was seen only a few times. V is TRBV29-1 and J is TRBJ1-3, with D perhaps matching TRBD1 (5 bases). CDR3 length: 13 amino acids. CDR1 is SQVTM and CDR2 is ANQGSEA in the germline V gene. The germline V and J ends were trimmed by 4 bases and 6 bases, with 13 bases remaining between them. CDR3 sequence reads: CSVGNMGQNTIYF. CDR3 in DNA: TGCAGCGTTGGAAACATGGGGCAAAACACCATATATTTT. Using reference TRBV29-1 and TRBJ1-3 for the parts outside the CDR3, the full variable domain is SAVISQKPSRDICQRGTSLTIQCQVDSQVTMMFWYRQQPGQSLTLIATANQGSEATYESGFVIDKFPISRPNLTFSTLTVSNMSPEDSSIYLCSVGNMGQNTIYFGEGSWLTVV.

The chain employs TRBV7-2 and TRBJ1-2, with 9 bases matching TRBD1. Germline assignment: CDR1 SGHTA and CDR2 FQGNSA. The CDR3 consists of 14 residues. After removal of 5 bases from V and 6 bases from J, the junction contained 7 bases not matched to a gene. The DNA of the CDR3 is TGTGCCAGCAGCCCTACAGGGGGCTCTCATGGCTACACCTTC. As protein: CASSPTGGSHGYTF. The full variable domain, with the rest looked up from reference TRBV7-2 and TRBJ1-2, is GAGVSQSPSNKVTEKGKDVELRCDPISGHTALYWYRQSLGQGLEFLIYFQGNSAPDKSGLPSDRFSAERTGGSVSTLTIQRTQQEDSAVYLCASSPTGGSHGYTFGSGTRLTVV.

The CDR3 spells CASSQGSSRWETQYF. CDR3 sequence (DNA): TGTGCCAGCAGCCAAGGTTCATCTAGATGGGAGACCCAGTACTTC. The chain links TRBV3-1 to TRBJ2-5; D gene unclear. The CDR3 consists of 15 residues. The germline CDR1 and CDR2 sequences are LGHDT and YNNKEL (reference sequence). Trimming cost V 1 base and J 5 bases, with 14 bases left between them.

This clonotype was counted between two and nine times. The chain links TRBV20-1 to TRBJ2-2, with a possible D match to TRBD2 (6 bases). Germline CDR1 reads DFQATT; CDR2 reads SNEGSKA (reference sequence). This CDR3 contains 15 residues. Trimming stripped 3 bases from V and 0 bases from J, with 11 bases between. The CDR3 DNA reads TGCAGTGCTAGGGGGGGACGGTCGAACACCGGGGAGCTGTTTTTT. This encodes CSARGGRSNTGELFF.

The sample holds a few counts of this clonotype. V is TRBV10-2 and J is TRBJ1-6; D perhaps matches TRBD1 (5 bases). CDR1 and CDR2 (germline): WSHSY, SAAADI. The CDR3 totals 14 residues. The V gene lost 2 bases and the J gene lost 4 bases, with 6 bases spanning the gap. CDR3 loop: CASSEAGYNSPLHF. Written as DNA, the CDR3 is TGCGCCAGCAGTGAGGCAGGGTATAATTCACCCCTCCACTTT.

This clonotype was counted many times. The rearrangement links TRBV20-1 to TRBJ2-1, with 8 bases matching TRBD2. Unmatched junction bases numbered 9, after V lost 1 base and J lost 4 bases. There are 16 residues in the CDR3. Germline CDR1 and CDR2: DFQATT and SNEGSKA (reference sequence). The CDR3: CSARVLSSGRYNEQFF. The CDR3 DNA reads as TGCAGTGCTAGAGTGCTATCTAGCGGGCGTTACAATGAGCAGTTCTTC.

This rearrangement joins TRBV7-9 to TRBJ1-5; D not certain. This CDR3 comprises 12 residues. V lost 5 bases and J 6 bases, leaving 8 bases between the germline ends. From germline, CDR1 is SEHNR and CDR2 FQNEAQ (reference sequence). CDR3 sequence reads: CASSLDFQPQHF. The CDR3 bases are TGTGCCAGCAGCCTAGACTTTCAGCCCCAGCATTTT.

This chain connects TRBV5-1 to TRBJ2-2, with D perhaps matching TRBD2 (6 bases). This CDR3 comprises 15 residues. The V gene lost 4 bases and the J gene lost 2 bases, with 12 bases spanning the gap. Germline CDR1 reads SGHRS; CDR2 reads YFSETQ. CDR3 residues: CASSPGGANTGELFF. The CDR3 DNA sequence: TGCGCCAGCAGCCCGGGCGGGGCTAACACCGGGGAGCTGTTTTTT.

This clonotype came up a few times. The chain combines TRBV2 with TRBJ1-2, with a tentative D call TRBD1 (6 bases). Germline CDR1 is SNHLY and CDR2 is FYNNEI. V shed 4 bases and J shed 4 bases, with 10 bases lying between them. The CDR3 consists of 13 residues. CDR3 protein: CASSAQGGYGYTF. In nucleotides, the CDR3 is TGTGCCAGCAGTGCACAGGGTGGCTATGGCTACACCTTC.

This clonotype has only a few counts. The V and J genes are TRBV24-1 and TRBJ2-1; tentatively, D is TRBD1 (7 bases). The CDR3 has 18 amino acids. Trimming removed 4 bases at V and 5 bases at J, with 23 bases between. In germline, CDR1 is KGHDR, CDR2 SFDVKD. In nucleotides, the CDR3 is TGTGCCACCAGTGAGGGGGGCACAGGGGCCAAGACTGACAATGAGCAGTTCTTC. This encodes CATSEGGTGAKTDNEQFF.

This clonotype was found a few times. The CDR3 coding sequence is TGTGCCAGCAGGAACATAACACTGCGACTAGCGGGAGACCTCTACAATGAGCAGTTCTTC. Its protein is CASRNITLRLAGDLYNEQFF. The V gene is TRBV6-5, the J gene TRBJ2-1; 12 bases line up with TRBD2. CDR3 size: 20 residues. V lost 6 bases, J lost 3 bases, and 18 bases stayed unmatched. Germline V gene sequence: CDR1 MNHEY, CDR2 SVGAGI.